What follows is one T cell receptor (beta chain) and its context. As handled by the study authors: Researchers report that nucleated cell counts were estimated from reference gene primer amplification. Using immunoSEQ multiplex PCR, the repertoire was profiled, and TCRdb retains in-frame clones only, with some absent. V, J and clone size were drawn from that table, and D and trimming were deduced from the DNA. Of about 66,000 clones in the sample, 91% were seen once. This specimen belongs to a study of blood T cell repertoires in COVID-19. On the study more broadly: Samples taken during acute and convalescent COVID-19 were collected in the United States, Italy and Spain. T cells, B-cell-depleted T cells, or PBMCs provided the cDNA or gDNA that served as material.

V dropped 4 bases and J dropped 8; count of bases not matched to a gene: 8. The CDR3 totals 15 residues. CDR1 and CDR2 from the germline V gene are SQVTM and ANQGSEA. This TCR was recovered from a human donor in a cohort sampled during active COVID-19. The specimen was peripheral blood. V is TRBV29-1 and J is TRBJ1-4; 12 nucleotides match TRBD1. The CDR3 spells CSVVGGQGAMEKLFF. CDR3 sequence (DNA): TGCAGCGTTGTAGGGGGACAGGGGGCGATGGAAAAACTGTTTTTT.